This T cell receptor beta chain appears in the sequencing data of a study of T cells in localized non-small cell lung cancer. Findings and limits, study-wide: Because researchers sequenced only one region of the tumor, heterogeneity is still possible. The study detected a median roughly 56 of the top 100 tumor clones in adjacent lung.

This CDR3 spans 15 amino acids. After removal of 1 base from V and 4 bases from J, the junction contained 3 bases not matched to a gene. Germline assignment: CDR1 SGHNT and CDR2 YENEEA. On this clone itself: Antigen: not known.

The repertoire was sequenced with immunoSEQ multiplex PCR; TCRdb's copy has only in-frame clones and lacks some. In the table there are 3,000 to 3,500 clones, 29% of which are singletons. This sequence originates from a man aged 40-75 years with stage I lung adenocarcinoma. This rearrangement joins TRBV11-3 to TRBJ2-5, with 10 bases fitting TRBD1. Sequencing used lung tumor tissue, obtained before any cancer treatment. The CDR3 coding sequence is TGTGCCAGCAGCTTAGGACAGGGGGCAAGAGAGACCCAGTACTTC. Protein product: CASSLGQGARETQYF.